This is a list of T cell receptor beta chains from one sample in a study of T cell repertoires in cytomegalovirus infection. These receptors are not linked to any known antigen. Each CDR3 protein gets one entry after TCRdb re-called the reads with MiXCR. Of about 770,000 distinct CDR3 sequences in the sample, roughly 28% were seen once. The material sequenced was cultured CD8+ T cells from PBMCs, taken from culture after CMV antigen stimulation. The receptor source for this set is a human donor in good health (CMV status not recorded). Some clones in this sample may be carry-over from other donors' samples. Both conserved end residues are part of each CDR3. A D gene is named only where the DNA matches it firmly. The size entry is marked missing in some rows and otherwise reads once, few, many or a size class.

j_call,clone_size,v_call,d_call,cdr3_nt,cdr3_aa
TRBJ2-1,few,TRBV7-6,TRBD1,TGTGCCAGCAGCGCCCGGGACAGGGGGTTCAATGAGCAGTTCTTC,CASSARDRGFNEQFF
TRBJ2-7,many,TRBV7-2,TRBD1,TGTGCCAGCACCTCCCGGGACAGGGACCATTTTCTCGGGTACGAGCAGTACTTC,CASTSRDRDHFLGYEQYF
TRBJ2-5,-,TRBV4-1,TRBD1,TGCGCCAGCAGCCAAGTTCTTACAGGGGATGCGGAGACCCAGTACTTC,CASSQVLTGDAETQYF
TRBJ2-7,-,TRBV7-2,-,TGTGCCAGCAGCTTATGGAGTGCGGCAGGGGGGGGATACGAGCAGTACTTC,CASSLWSAAGGGYEQYF
TRBJ2-7,-,TRBV7-9,-,TGTGCCAGCAGCGGGGGGACGCTCTCCTACGAGCAGTACTTC,CASSGGTLSYEQYF
TRBJ2-1,-,TRBV7-9,TRBD2,TGTGCCAGCAGTTCTACTAGCGGGGTCGCTGATGAGCAGTTCTTC,CASSSTSGVADEQFF
TRBJ1-6,few,TRBV7-6,TRBD1,TGTGCCAGCAGCTTAGCATCTCGACAGGGTCATAATTCACCCCTCCACTTT,CASSLASRQGHNSPLHF
TRBJ2-7,-,TRBV28,-,TGTGCCAGCAGTTTATCCTCCTTCGGGCTTTGGTGGCAGTACTTC,CASSLSSFGLWWQYF
TRBJ1-5,many,TRBV7-8,TRBD1,TGTGCCAGCAGCTTAGGACAGGGGTTGCAGCCCCAGCATTTT,CASSLGQGLQPQHF
TRBJ2-1,-,TRBV15,-,TGTGCCACCAGCAGAGATAAGAGCTCCTACAATGAGCAGTTCTTC,CATSRDKSSYNEQFF
TRBJ2-1,-,TRBV12-3/TRBV12-4,TRBD1,TGTGCCAGCACACCGGGACAGGTCGATGAGCAGTTCTTC,CASTPGQVDEQFF
TRBJ2-1,many,TRBV13,-,TGTGCCAGCAGCTCCGGGGTCCCGGGAGAGCAGTTCTTC,CASSSGVPGEQFF
TRBJ1-2,few,TRBV5-1,-,TGTGCCAGCAGTTTAGCTGGGAATGGCTACACCTTC,CASSLAGNGYTF